Below, 5 T cell receptor beta chains from the same sample are listed, as sequenced in a study of human T cells and chemical hapten exposure. TCRdb analysed the RACE reads with MiXCR anew, one entry per CDR3 protein. The sample includes tens of thousands of distinct CDR3 sequences, 9.6% of them seen just once. Time point defined: pre-sensitization, week 0. The sample's treatment: therapeutic diphenylcyclopropenone sensitization with weekly scalp DPC. Here the sequenced sample was whole blood, taken in connection with sensitization to the hapten diphenylcyclopropenone (DPC). The receptors originated from a woman aged 40-49 years with alopecia areata. Some clones in this sample may be carry-over from other donors' samples.

Many counts were recorded for this clonotype. V and J are TRBV3-1 and TRBJ2-5; the D gene is possibly TRBD1 (7 bases). With 7 bases removed from V and 1 base from J, the gap between germline ends came to 10 bases. The CDR3 has 13 residues. Germline assignment: CDR1 LGHDT and CDR2 YNNKEL (reference sequence). The CDR3 DNA reads TGTGCCAGCACCCAGGGGGGCCAAGAGACCCAGTACTTC. Its protein is CASTQGGQETQYF.

Concerning this clonotype: A much larger clonotype is one base distant, so this may be a read error. The rearrangement links TRBV20-1 to TRBJ2-3; the D gene is possibly TRBD1 (5 bases). The germline CDR1 and CDR2 sequences are DFQATT and SNEGSKA (reference sequence). Trimming took 4 bases from V and 0 from J, leaving 8 bases between them. This CDR3 contains 13 residues. CDR3 sequence reads: CSATRVSTDTQYF. CDR3 nucleotide sequence: TGCAGTGCTACCAGGGTTAGCACAGATACGCAGTATTTT.

This clonotype was counted once. The chain has TRBV12-3 or TRBV12-4 and TRBJ1-6; TRBD1 might be the D (6 bases). CDR3 length equals 12 residues. Deletions cut 6 bases from V and 10 bases from J, with 10 bases between. This CDR3 reads CASRPQGSPLHF. CDR3 in DNA: TGTGCCAGCAGACCCCAGGGGTCACCCCTCCACTTT.

This clonotype was seen at least ten times. The rearrangement links TRBV20-1 to TRBJ1-6; D may be TRBD1 (6 bases). Germline lookup yields CDR1 DFQATT and CDR2 SNEGSKA (reference sequence). The CDR3 loop spans 14 amino acids. Trimming stripped 6 bases from V and 8 bases from J, with 17 bases between. CDR3 region: CSASPQGSYSPLHF. In DNA, the CDR3 is TGCAGTGCCAGCCCACAGGGTTCATATTCACCCCTCCACTTT.

The sample holds many counts of this clonotype. This rearrangement joins TRBV7-9 to TRBJ1-2; D is undetermined. Trimming pared 1 base from V and 0 bases from J, leaving 9 bases between. From germline, CDR1 is SEHNR and CDR2 FQNEAQ (reference sequence). This CDR3 is built from 15 residues. CDR3 protein: CASSLDTPTNYGYTF. The CDR3 region has the DNA TGTGCCAGCAGCTTAGACACGCCTACTAACTATGGCTACACCTTC. The variable domain in full, completed from reference TRBV7-9 and TRBJ1-2, reads DTGVSQNPRHKITKRGQNVTFRCDPISEHNRLYWYRQTLGQGPEFLTYFQNEAQLEKSRLLSDRFSAERPKGSFSTLEIQRTEQGDSAMYLCASSLDTPTNYGYTFGSGTRLTVV.